Below are 10 T cell receptor beta chains sequenced from a single sample in a study of PD-1 blockade in classical Hodgkin lymphoma. Produced via immunoSEQ multiplex PCR; TCRdb's table is partial and in-frame only. The data contain approximately 110,000 clones, about nine tenths of them singletons. Regarding time point: cycle 4 day 1 (C4D1), after more than 5 weeks of nivolumab. Every single patient, without exception, relapsed after autologous stem cell transplantation, and brentuximab vedotin exposure varied. This sample comprised peripheral blood mononuclear cells (PBMCs), obtained before the fourth cycle of nivolumab. The receptors were gathered from a human donor with classical Hodgkin lymphoma.

CDR3 loop: CASSQDPGAGWGKLFF. The CDR3, as DNA: TGTGCCAGCAGCCAAGATCCAGGGGCCGGCTGGGGGAAACTGTTTTTT. J is TRBJ1-4 and V is TRBV4-2, with a weak D call TRBD1 (6 bases). The CDR3 contains 16 residues. Trimming stripped 0 bases from V and 11 bases from J, with 19 bases between. CDR1 and CDR2 from the germline V gene are LGHNA and YNFKEQ.

V usage is TRBV5-1 and J usage is TRBJ2-1, with 11 bases matching TRBD2. V dropped 1 base and J dropped 4; count of bases not matched to a gene: 4. CDR1 and CDR2 (germline): SGHRS, YFSETQ. There are 16 residues in the CDR3. CDR3 amino acids: CASSLFPSGRYNEQFF. Here the CDR3 DNA reads TGCGCCAGCAGCTTGTTTCCTAGCGGGAGGTACAATGAGCAGTTCTTC.

The chain recombines TRBV21-1 with TRBJ2-3; TRBD1 was called by the table and not checked on the DNA. TRBV21-1 is given as a pseudogene. This CDR3 has 16 residues. This chain's CDR3 is CASSKYRGRKTDTQYF. DNA for the CDR3: TGTGCCAGCAGCAAATACAGGGGGCGCAAGACAGATACGCAGTATTTT.

The CDR3 DNA follows: TGTGCCAGCAGCATTGGACAGGACCAGCAGTTCTTC. This sequence encodes CASSIGQDQQFF. The V and J genes are TRBV9 and TRBJ2-1; 7 nucleotides agree with TRBD1. From germline, CDR1 is SGDLS and CDR2 YYNGEE. The CDR3 is made up of 12 amino acids. V was pared by 4 bases and J by 11 bases, with 6 bases of the junction left unmatched.

V usage is TRBV28 and J usage is TRBJ1-2, with D perhaps TRBD1 (5 bases). The CDR3 sequence is 13 residues long. V was clipped by 4 bases and J by 4 bases, with 10 bases between them. Germline lookup yields CDR1 MDHEN and CDR2 SYDVKM. The CDR3, as DNA: TGTGCCAGCAGTTCAGGGTACCTCTATGGCTACACCTTC. This codes for CASSSGYLYGYTF.

The chain uses TRBV5-1 and TRBJ2-1, with 11 bases lining up with TRBD2. V was clipped by 0 bases and J by 9 bases; unmatched bases: 11. Germline V gene lookup returns CDR1 SGHRS and CDR2 YFSETQ. The CDR3 sequence is 17 residues long. The chain's CDR3 is CASSLAAGLAGGIEQFF. DNA for the CDR3: TGCGCCAGCAGCTTGGCAGCAGGGCTAGCGGGAGGAATTGAGCAGTTCTTC. Looking up the rest from reference TRBV5-1 and TRBJ2-1 gives the full variable domain: KAGVTQTPRYLIKTRGQQVTLSCSPISGHRSVSWYQQTPGQGLQFLFEYFSETQRNKGNFPGRFSGRQFSNSRSEMNVSTLELGDSALYLCASSLAAGLAGGIEQFFGPGTRLTVL.

This clone came up a few times. This rearrangement joins TRBV5-5 to TRBJ1-2; D not certain. This CDR3 has 12 residues. Trimming removed 2 bases from V and 6 bases from J, with 8 bases in between. CDR1 SGHKS and CDR2 YYEKEE come from the germline V gene (reference sequence). This CDR3 reads CASSFSGNGYTF. Written as DNA, the CDR3 is TGTGCCAGCAGCTTTTCTGGGAATGGCTACACCTTC.

The CDR3 nucleotides are TGTGCCAGCAGCTTAGGGCGTGGCAATCAGCCCCAGCATTTT. It translates to CASSLGRGNQPQHF. This chain connects TRBV7-8 to TRBJ1-5, with unresolved D. The CDR3 totals 14 residues. V was clipped by 1 base and J by 2 bases, with 6 bases between them. The germline V gene has CDR1 SGHVS and CDR2 FQNEAQ.

This clone was observed once. The rearrangement uses TRBV11-2 and TRBJ2-7; 9 nucleotides agree with TRBD1. CDR1 is SGHAT, CDR2 FQNNGV, per germline. Trimming removed 5 bases from V and 6 bases from J; junction bases left unmatched: 14. The CDR3 contains 16 residues. CDR3 in DNA: TGTGCCAGCAGCCCCTCCCAAAGGACAGGGGTGGGCGAGCAGTACTTC. The encoded protein is CASSPSQRTGVGEQYF.

The rearrangement uses TRBV7-2 and TRBJ1-3, with D possibly being TRBD1 (5 bases). The CDR3 has 12 residues. V was clipped by 1 base and J by 8 bases, with 6 bases between them. CDR1 is SGHTA, CDR2 FQGNSA, per germline. CDR3 loop: CASSLVGDTIYF. The CDR3 region has the DNA TGTGCCAGCAGCTTAGTAGGGGACACCATATATTTT.